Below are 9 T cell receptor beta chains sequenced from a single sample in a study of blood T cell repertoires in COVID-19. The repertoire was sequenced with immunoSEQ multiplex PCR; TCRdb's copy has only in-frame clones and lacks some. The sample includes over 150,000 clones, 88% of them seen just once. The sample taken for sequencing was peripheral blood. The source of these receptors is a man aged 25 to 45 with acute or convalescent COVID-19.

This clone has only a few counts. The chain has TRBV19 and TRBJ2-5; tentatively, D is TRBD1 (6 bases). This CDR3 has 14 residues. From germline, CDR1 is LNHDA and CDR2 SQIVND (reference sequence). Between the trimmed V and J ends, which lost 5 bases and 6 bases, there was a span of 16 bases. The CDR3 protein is CASSVQGEMKTQYF. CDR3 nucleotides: TGTGCCAGTAGTGTACAGGGAGAGATGAAGACCCAGTACTTC. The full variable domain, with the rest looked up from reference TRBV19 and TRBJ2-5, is DGGITQSPKYLFRKEGQNVTLSCEQNLNHDAMYWYRQDPGQGLRLIYYSQIVNDFQKGDIAEGYSVSREKKESFPLTVTSAQKNPTAFYLCASSVQGEMKTQYFGPGTRLLVL.

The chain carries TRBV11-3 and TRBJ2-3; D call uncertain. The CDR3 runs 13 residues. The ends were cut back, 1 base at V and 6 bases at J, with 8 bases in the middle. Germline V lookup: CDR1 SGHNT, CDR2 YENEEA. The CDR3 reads CASSLAVGDTQYF. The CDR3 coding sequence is TGTGCCAGCAGCTTAGCGGTCGGGGATACGCAGTATTTT.

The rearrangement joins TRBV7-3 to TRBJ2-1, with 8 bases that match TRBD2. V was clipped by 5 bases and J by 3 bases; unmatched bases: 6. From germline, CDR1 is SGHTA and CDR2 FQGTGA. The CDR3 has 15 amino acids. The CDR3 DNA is TGTGCCAGCAGCCCGGGGAGCGGGGGCTACAATGAGCAGTTCTTC. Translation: CASSPGSGGYNEQFF.

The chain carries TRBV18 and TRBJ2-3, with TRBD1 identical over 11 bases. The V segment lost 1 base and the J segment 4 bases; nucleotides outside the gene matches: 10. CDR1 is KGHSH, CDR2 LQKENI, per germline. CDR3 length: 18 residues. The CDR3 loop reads CASSPLPGQGARADTQYF. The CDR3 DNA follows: TGTGCCAGCTCACCACTCCCAGGACAGGGGGCGAGGGCAGATACGCAGTATTTT.

This CDR3 reads CASSPGQSYEQYF. The CDR3 DNA follows: TGTGCCAGCAGTCCGGGACAGTCCTACGAGCAGTACTTC. The chain has TRBV28 and TRBJ2-7; 7 bases fit TRBD1. This CDR3 spans 13 amino acids. The junction had 2 bases not matched to a gene; V was cut back by 5 bases and J by 1 base. CDR1 MDHEN and CDR2 SYDVKM come from the germline V gene.

The CDR3 DNA follows: TGTGCCAGCAGCCGCAGGGGTTTTAACTATGGCTACACCTTC. The encoded protein is CASSRRGFNYGYTF. The rearrangement uses TRBV28 and TRBJ1-2; D is possibly TRBD1 (6 bases). Germline-derived CDR1 and CDR2 are MDHEN and SYDVKM. The CDR3 spans 14 residues. Trimming stripped 6 bases from V and 1 base from J, with 12 bases between.

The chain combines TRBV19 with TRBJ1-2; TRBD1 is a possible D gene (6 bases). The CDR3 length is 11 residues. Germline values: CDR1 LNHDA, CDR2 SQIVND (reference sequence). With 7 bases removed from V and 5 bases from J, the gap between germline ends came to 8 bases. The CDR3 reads CASNQGYGYTF. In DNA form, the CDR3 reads TGTGCCAGTAATCAGGGGTATGGCTACACCTTC.

The CDR3 bases are TGTGCCAGCGGTCCTCAGGTTCTTTATTCACCCCTCCACTTT. Translating it yields CASGPQVLYSPLHF. This chain connects TRBV7-9 to TRBJ1-6; D gene uncertain. The CDR3 is 14 residues long. Germline CDR1 SEHNR, CDR2 FQNEAQ (reference sequence). Trimming removed 8 bases at V and 8 bases at J, with 16 bases between. Full variable domain (rest looked up from reference TRBV7-9 and TRBJ1-6): DTGVSQNPRHKITKRGQNVTFRCDPISEHNRLYWYRQTLGQGPEFLTYFQNEAQLEKSRLLSDRFSAERPKGSFSTLEIQRTEQGDSAMYLCASGPQVLYSPLHFGNGTRLTVT.

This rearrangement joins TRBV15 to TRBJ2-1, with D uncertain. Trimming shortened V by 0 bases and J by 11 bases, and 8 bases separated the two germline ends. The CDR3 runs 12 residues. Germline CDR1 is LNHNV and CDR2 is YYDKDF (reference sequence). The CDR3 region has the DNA TGTGCCACCAGCAGAGATCAGATAAAGCAGTTCTTC. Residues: CATSRDQIKQFF.